A single sample gave rise to the 15 T cell receptor beta chains below, sequenced in a study of radiation and T cells in renal cell carcinoma. Repertoires were generated with immunoSEQ multiplex PCR, while TCRdb's copy carries only in-frame clones and drops some. Here the sample spans about 130,000 clones, about 88% being singletons. Time point indicated: baseline pretreatment blood. Documented treatment: 15 Gy SBRT to primary tumor, nephrectomy 4 weeks later. This material consisted of blood, taken from a patient whose treatment included radiotherapy and nephrectomy. The receptors stem from a woman between 50 and 59 years old with renal cell carcinoma.

The chain uses TRBV4-2 and TRBJ2-5; TRBD2 agrees at 9 bases. Germline CDR1 is LGHNA and CDR2 is YNFKEQ. The CDR3 has 16 amino acids. Trimming at V came to 4 bases and at J to 1 base, leaving 7 bases not matched to a gene. This chain's CDR3 is CASSPSWTSAQETQYF. CDR3 DNA: TGTGCCAGCAGCCCGAGTTGGACTAGCGCCCAAGAGACCCAGTACTTC.

This chain's CDR3 is CASSLYSSYNEQFF. CDR3 coding DNA: TGTGCCAGCAGCTTATATAGCTCCTACAATGAGCAGTTCTTC. This chain links TRBV7-2 with TRBJ2-1; D uncertain. CDR3 length equals 14 residues. Germline V lookup: CDR1 SGHTA, CDR2 FQGNSA. V was shortened by 2 bases and J by 0 bases, with 5 bases between the two germline ends.

The V call is TRBV10-3, the J call TRBJ1-1; D not certain. The germline V gene has CDR1 ENHRY and CDR2 SYGVKD. V dropped 3 bases and J dropped 1 base, with 9 bases sitting between them. The CDR3 covers 14 residues. The CDR3 DNA reads as TGTGCCATCAGTGACGCACAAACGAACACTGAAGCTTTCTTT. Residues: CAISDAQTNTEAFF.

The chain is built from TRBV5-1 and TRBJ2-5, with D possibly matching TRBD1 (5 bases). The germline V gene encodes CDR1 SGHRS and CDR2 YFSETQ. Between the trimmed V and J ends, which lost 3 bases and 5 bases, there was a span of 14 bases. The CDR3 is made up of 14 amino acids. CDR3 residues: CASSSAQGWETQYF. CDR3 DNA: TGCGCCAGCAGCTCTGCCCAGGGCTGGGAGACCCAGTACTTC.

This clone appeared once. The CDR3 coding sequence is TGCGCCAGCAGCTCTGACAGGGTACAGTACTTC. It is translated as CASSSDRVQYF. V usage is TRBV5-1 and J usage is TRBJ2-5; TRBD1 matches at 7 bases. The CDR3 has 11 residues. Germline V gene lookup returns CDR1 SGHRS and CDR2 YFSETQ. V was pared by 3 bases and J by 11 bases, with 4 bases of the junction left unmatched.

J is TRBJ2-2 and V is TRBV6-6; 7 positions match TRBD2. This CDR3 region has 15 residues. The trim removed 6 bases at V and 0 bases at J, leaving 4 bases unmatched. Germline V CDR1 and CDR2: MNHNY, SVGAGI (reference sequence). The CDR3 bases are TGTGCCAGCAGGATTAGCGGGTCGAACACCGGGGAGCTGTTTTTT. Its protein is CASRISGSNTGELFF.

This chain links TRBV29-1 with TRBJ2-7; a weak D match, TRBD1 (5 bases). The CDR3 extends over 11 amino acids. Trimming pared 6 bases from V and 4 bases from J, leaving 10 bases between. Germline V gene sequence: CDR1 SQVTM, CDR2 ANQGSEA. CDR3 nucleotides: TGCAGCGTCCAGGGCGAGTACGAGCAGTACTTC. It encodes CSVQGEYEQYF.

V usage is TRBV9 and J usage is TRBJ1-1; the D is unclear. Trimming pared 1 base from V and 5 bases from J, leaving 9 bases between. Germline V gene data show CDR1 as SGDLS and CDR2 as YYNGEE. CDR3 length: 13 amino acids. The CDR3 spells CASSVNSLTEAFF. DNA for the CDR3: TGTGCCAGCAGCGTAAACAGTCTTACTGAAGCTTTCTTT.

The chain has TRBV7-9 and TRBJ1-5, with unresolved D. Trimming removed 1 base at V and 7 bases at J, with 8 bases between. The CDR3 totals 13 residues. Germline V gene lookup returns CDR1 SEHNR and CDR2 FQNEAQ (reference sequence). CDR3 amino acids: CASSLGGRQPQHF. DNA of the CDR3: TGTGCCAGCAGCTTAGGAGGAAGACAGCCCCAGCATTTT.

This chain uses TRBV6-5 with TRBJ2-3, with D hard to call. The V end lost 4 bases, the J end lost 0 bases, and 14 bases lay between the germline ends. Germline loops: CDR1 MNHEY, CDR2 SVGAGI. This CDR3 is 16 amino acids long. The CDR3 loop is CASSSQRLLSTDTQYF. Here the CDR3 DNA reads TGTGCCAGCAGTTCCCAGCGCCTGCTAAGCACAGATACGCAGTATTTT.

This clone showed up just once. This rearrangement joins TRBV4-1 to TRBJ1-6; D is undetermined. Germline V gene data show CDR1 as MGHRA and CDR2 as YSYEKL. Trimming stripped 0 bases from V and 4 bases from J, with 7 bases between. The CDR3 contains 15 residues. The CDR3 region has the DNA TGCGCCAGCAGCCAAGATTCATTATATAATTCACCCCTCCACTTT. The encoded protein is CASSQDSLYNSPLHF.

To note about this clone: This same CDR3 is encoded by further DNA sequences in the sample. The J gene is TRBJ1-1, the V gene TRBV9; no firm D call. This CDR3 contains 14 residues. Germline loops: CDR1 SGDLS, CDR2 YYNGEE. Between the trimmed V and J ends, which lost 0 bases and 2 bases, there was a span of 8 bases. This CDR3 is CASSVGPVNTEAFF. The DNA of the CDR3 is TGTGCCAGCAGCGTAGGGCCAGTTAACACTGAAGCTTTCTTT.

The chain is built from TRBV7-9 and TRBJ1-2; possibly TRBD1 for D (6 bases). Germline lookup yields CDR1 SEHNR and CDR2 FQNEAQ (reference sequence). The CDR3 contains 12 residues. V lost 5 bases, J lost 7 bases, and 11 bases lay in between. CDR3 in DNA: TGTGCCAGCAGCCCAACAGGGTCTGGCTACACCTTC. It codes for CASSPTGSGYTF.

The chain is built from TRBV5-4 and TRBJ2-3; a possible D gene is TRBD1 (5 bases). The CDR3 is 14 residues long. V lost 1 base to trimming and J lost 2 bases, with 8 bases between them. Germline V gene lookup returns CDR1 SGHNT and CDR2 YYREEE (reference sequence). This chain's CDR3 is CASSLRGYTDTQYF. DNA for the CDR3: TGTGCCAGCAGCTTGAGGGGCTACACAGATACGCAGTATTTT.

J is TRBJ2-7 and V is TRBV2; 7 bases align to TRBD1. The V gene end was trimmed by 8 bases and the J gene end by 3 bases; junction bases not matched to a gene: 4. The CDR3 is 12 residues long. Germline V gene lookup returns CDR1 SNHLY and CDR2 FYNNEI. Written as DNA, the CDR3 is TGTGCCAGCGGGTACAGGGGCTACGAGCAGTACTTC. Protein: CASGYRGYEQYF.